Presented here are 9 T cell receptor beta chains from one specimen sequenced in a study of regulatory T cells in long-lasting Graves disease. To make TCR beta libraries, researchers used iRepertoire HTBI primers and Arm-PCR of CDR3 regions. One entry per CDR3 protein results from TCRdb running MiXCR on the multiplex PCR reads. The sample holds under 700,000 distinct CDR3 sequences, about 16% seen once. As to time point: newly diagnosed GD, antithyroid drugs for less than 3 months. Researchers made the TCR library from RNA that was extracted from PBMCs. The same data also went into a second study, on T cells in Graves' hyperthyroidism and ophthalmopathy.

The sequenced sample was peripheral blood mononuclear cells (PBMCs), obtained at new diagnosis, from a patient treated with antithyroid drugs. The receptors were gathered from a woman aged 35 to 59 with Graves disease.

In its sample, this clonotype was seen many times. V gene TRBV2 combines with J gene TRBJ2-2; D might be TRBD1 (5 bases). The CDR3 is 14 residues long. Germline V gene data show CDR1 as SNHLY and CDR2 as FYNNEI. V was shortened by 5 bases and J by 4 bases, with 11 bases between the two germline ends. This CDR3 reads CASSFQGVTGELFF. The CDR3 DNA follows: TGTGCCAGCAGTTTTCAGGGCGTCACCGGGGAGCTGTTTTTT.

This clonotype has ten or more counts. CDR3 region: CASSFSGGRGYTF. The CDR3 nucleotides read TGTGCCAGCAGTTTTTCCGGGGGCAGGGGCTACACCTTC. V usage is TRBV6-5 and J usage is TRBJ1-2; perhaps TRBD1 as D (6 bases). The V gene lost 4 bases and the J gene lost 8 bases, with 14 bases spanning the gap. The CDR3 totals 13 residues. Germline V gene sequence: CDR1 MNHEY, CDR2 SVGAGI.

This clonotype showed up just a few times. The CDR3 loop reads CASSSTFNTGELFF. CDR3 sequence (DNA): TGTGCCAGCAGTTCAACTTTCAACACCGGGGAGCTGTTTTTT. The chain employs TRBV27 and TRBJ2-2; D not certain. V was trimmed by 4 bases and J by 2 bases, leaving 8 bases between them. The length of the CDR3 is 14 residues. Germline lookup yields CDR1 MNHEY and CDR2 SMNVEV (reference sequence).

This clonotype has just a few counts. The germline gene is not matched at one end of the junction; a read error may be the cause. The chain joins TRBV3-1 to TRBJ1-1; maybe TRBD1 (5 bases). Per the germline V gene, CDR1 is LGHDT and CDR2 is YNNKEL (reference sequence). This CDR3 is 14 amino acids long. CDR3 coding DNA: TGTGCCAGCAGCCCCCACGGGGGTGGCACTGAATCTTTCTTT. Translating gives CASSPHGGGTESFF. Drawing the rest from reference TRBV3-1 and TRBJ1-1, the complete variable domain is DTAVSQTPKYLVTQMGNDKSIKCEQNLGHDTMYWYKQDSKKFLKIMFSYNNKELIINETVPNRFSPKSPDKAHLNLHINSLELGDSAVYFCASSPHGGGTESFFGQGTRLTVV.

This clonotype was observed many times. The rearrangement links TRBV11-2 to TRBJ2-7; TRBD2 agrees at 9 bases. The J segment lost 12 bases and the V segment lost 6 bases, leaving 6 bases of the junction unmatched. This CDR3 is 11 amino acids long. Germline V gene sequence: CDR1 SGHAT, CDR2 FQNNGV. The CDR3 region is CASSYGGLAYF. CDR3 DNA: TGTGCCAGCAGTTATGGGGGACTAGCGTACTTC.

Worth noting for this clonotype: Lacking the conserved final phenylalanine or tryptophan, this CDR3 likely reflects a read error. The rearrangement links TRBV7-9 to TRBJ1-4; 9 nucleotides agree with TRBD1. CDR3 length equals 14 residues. CDR1 SEHNR and CDR2 FQNEAQ come from the germline V gene (reference sequence). J lost 10 bases, V lost 4 bases, and 7 bases had no gene match. DNA of the CDR3: TGTGCCAGCAGCTACCCGGGACAGGGAGGAAAACTGTTTCTT. Its translation: CASSYPGQGGKLFL.

CDR3 bases: TGTGCCAGCAGTTACGAGGGGGCGAATGGCTACACCTTC. Translation gives CASSYEGANGYTF. This sequence joins TRBV6-9 and TRBJ1-2, with TRBD1 matching 7 bases. Germline-derived CDR1 and CDR2 are MNHGY and SVAAGI. CDR3 size: 13 residues. The trim removed 3 bases at V and 6 bases at J, leaving 4 bases unmatched.

This clonotype has more than one count but fewer than ten. CDR3 DNA sequence: TGTGCCACCAGCAGAGAGGCAGGGTACACAGATACGCAGTATTTT. Translated, it gives CATSREAGYTDTQYF. This sequence joins TRBV15 and TRBJ2-3; a possible D gene is TRBD1 (5 bases). Trimming left V 0 bases short and J 2 bases short, with 9 bases between. The CDR3 contains 15 residues. Germline V gene data show CDR1 as LNHNV and CDR2 as YYDKDF (reference sequence).

V and J are TRBV6-4 and TRBJ2-3; 11 bases map to TRBD2. From germline, CDR1 is MRHNA and CDR2 SNTAGT. Trimming took 5 bases from V and 6 from J; bases not matched to a gene: 10. The CDR3 contains 16 residues. CDR3 bases: TGTGCCAGCAGTTACGGGCTAGCGGGGGGTAAGGATACGCAGTATTTT. This encodes CASSYGLAGGKDTQYF.